Sequencing of this T cell receptor (beta chain) was carried out in a study of blood T cell repertoires in COVID-19. The CDR3 consists of 14 residues. Germline CDR1 reads SGHTA; CDR2 reads FQGNSA. The V gene end was trimmed by 3 bases and the J gene end by 4 bases; junction bases not matched to a gene: 4. Measured with immunoSEQ multiplex PCR; TCRdb has only the in-frame clones, and not every one. The sample gives some 170,000 clones, more than 75% of which show up once; about 18% is in the top ten. This clonotype was obtained from a man aged 60 to 75 with active or convalescent COVID-19. The material sequenced was peripheral blood. The chain recombines TRBV7-2 with TRBJ2-5, with 8 bases fitting TRBD2. CDR3 sequence: CASSFGTSRETQYF. CDR3 DNA: TGTGCCAGCAGCTTCGGGACTAGTCGAGAGACCCAGTACTTC. Based on the CDR3 plus reference TRBV7-2 and TRBJ2-5, the full variable domain is GAGVSQSPSNKVTEKGKDVELRCDPISGHTALYWYRQSLGQGLEFLIYFQGNSAPDKSGLPSDRFSAERTGGSVSTLTIQRTQQEDSAVYLCASSFGTSRETQYFGPGTRLLVL.